This T cell receptor beta chain originates from a study of cytomegalovirus exposure and HLA in healthy donors. Overall study results and limits: A later analysis associated 15,000 to 20,000 TCR beta sequences with HLA alleles at a 0.05 false discovery rate. In a later analysis, HLA-associated beta chains showed higher expansion and lower generation probabilities than comparable chains. In a later analysis, TCR beta V- and J-gene trimming showed a link to a missense DCLRE1C variant.

For this clone: Its antigen is unidentified.

PCR involved 60 Vbeta and 13 Jbeta primers. Here immunoSEQ multiplex PCR was the method, and the copy in TCRdb shows in-frame clones only, minus some. The sample includes approximately 79,000 clones, almost 80% seen only once; the top ten take under 25%. The CDR3 contains 14 residues. V was pared by 5 bases and J by 8 bases, with 16 bases between. Germline V gene sequence: CDR1 MNHNY, CDR2 SVGAGI (reference sequence). Sequencing used PBMCs. This TCR was recovered from a woman aged 40 to 50 in good health and CMV-seropositive. The gene calls are TRBV6-6 and TRBJ1-3, with a possible D match to TRBD1 (5 bases). The CDR3 DNA is TGTGCCAGCAGTATCCGGAGCGGGGGTTACACCATATATTTT. The encoded protein is CASSIRSGGYTIYF.